This T cell receptor (beta chain) was captured by sequencing in a study of blood T cell repertoires in COVID-19 (TCRdb year 2020). With respect to the entire study: Collaborator samples came from the United States, Italy and Spain and covered acute and convalescent phases of COVID-19. The samples were drawn from the first 160 participants of the ongoing ImmuneRACE study and from 1,254 subjects provided by 6 global collaborators. A freely available public database, intended as a resource for researchers studying the immune response to SARS-CoV-2, is where the repertoires were released. Sample metadata almost always included a de-identified subject ID, COVID-19 status, age in years and sex. Subjects who had been exposed to COVID-19, were actively infected with it, or had recovered from it provided the deeply sampled blood TCRbeta repertoires that made up the dataset. Where available, HLA class I and class II types were taken from metadata supplied by the sample provider and were not determined by assay-based typing. The material from the prospective study consisted of cDNA or gDNA derived from T cells, B-cell-depleted T cells, or PBMCs.

A remark on this clone: Its antigen specificity is not known. The input lacks base qualities; no much larger clone sits a single base away.

TCRbeta CDR3 regions were amplified from genomic DNA using the immunoSEQ Assay, a bias-controlled multiplex PCR. On the study's bioinformatics: Within the assay, amplification of reference gene primers was used to estimate how many nucleated cells each sample contained. Sequence reads were collapsed and filtered to measure the absolute abundance of every unique TCRbeta CDR3 rearrangement. For each sample, productive Simpson clonality was calculated as the square root of Simpson's diversity index across productive rearrangements. TCRdb limited this immuneACCESS table to in-frame rearrangements with V and J called. A share of clones is missing; checked studies link under half to unresolved V genes, and the rest is unexplained. The V and J calls and the clone size are those of that table, but D and trimming were determined from the DNA. Recorded for this sample are about 34,000 clones; roughly nine tenths of them occurred a single time. The ten most abundant clones make up 13% of the sample.

Results and caveats for the whole study, not just this receptor: The amount of clinical and demographic metadata varied by source and participant and was provided uncurated.

Each collaborating institution followed its own protocols to collect whole blood in K2EDTA tubes. Collaborator samples were shipped for TCRbeta analysis as frozen whole blood, isolated PBMCs, or DNA extracted from either sample type. The CDR3 numbers 13 residues from cysteine through phenylalanine. The read is trimmed to its CDR3 DNA, 39 bases read in frame from base 1. The germline V gene (reference sequence) gives CDR1 as LNHDA and CDR2 as SQIVND. V is trimmed back by 9 bases and J by 5 bases, and the junction contains 1 base that no gene match accounts for. The TCR comes from a man aged 65-85 years with active COVID-19. Sequencing was done on a sample of peripheral blood. The sequence is built from TRBV19 and TRBJ2-3; the central 14 bases match TRBD2. The nucleotides read TGTGCCAGCGGACTAGCGGGAGGAGATACGCAGTATTTT. Translated, this gives CASGLAGGDTQYF.